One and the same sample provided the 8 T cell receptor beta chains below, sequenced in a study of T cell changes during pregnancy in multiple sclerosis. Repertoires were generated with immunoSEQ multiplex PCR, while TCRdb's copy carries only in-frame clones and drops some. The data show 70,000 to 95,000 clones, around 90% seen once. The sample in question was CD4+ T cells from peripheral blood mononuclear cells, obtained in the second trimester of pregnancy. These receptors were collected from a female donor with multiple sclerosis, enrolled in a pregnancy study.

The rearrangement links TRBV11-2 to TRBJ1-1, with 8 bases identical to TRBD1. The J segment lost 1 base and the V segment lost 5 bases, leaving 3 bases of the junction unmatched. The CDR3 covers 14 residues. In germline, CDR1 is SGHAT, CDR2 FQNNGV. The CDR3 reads CASSPGQANTEAFF. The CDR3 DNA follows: TGTGCCAGCAGCCCGGGACAGGCGAACACTGAAGCTTTCTTT. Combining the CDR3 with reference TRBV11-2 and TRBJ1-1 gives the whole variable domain EAGVAQSPRYKIIEKRQSVAFWCNPISGHATLYWYQQILGQGPKLLIQFQNNGVVDDSQLPKDRFSAERLKGVDSTLKIQPAKLEDSAVYLCASSPGQANTEAFFGQGTRLTVV.

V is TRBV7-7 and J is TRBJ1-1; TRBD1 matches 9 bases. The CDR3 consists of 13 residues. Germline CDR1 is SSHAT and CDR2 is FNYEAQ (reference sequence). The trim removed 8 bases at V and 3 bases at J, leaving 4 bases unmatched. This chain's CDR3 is CASLTGGHTEAFF. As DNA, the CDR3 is TGTGCCAGCCTGACAGGGGGTCACACTGAAGCTTTCTTT.

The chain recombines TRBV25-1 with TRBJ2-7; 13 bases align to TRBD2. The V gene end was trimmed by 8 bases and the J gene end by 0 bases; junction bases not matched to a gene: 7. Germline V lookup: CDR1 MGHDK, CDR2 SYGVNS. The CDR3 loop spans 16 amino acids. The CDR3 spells CASGGLAGTSSYEQYF. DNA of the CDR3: TGTGCCAGCGGGGGACTAGCGGGAACTTCCTCCTACGAGCAGTACTTC.

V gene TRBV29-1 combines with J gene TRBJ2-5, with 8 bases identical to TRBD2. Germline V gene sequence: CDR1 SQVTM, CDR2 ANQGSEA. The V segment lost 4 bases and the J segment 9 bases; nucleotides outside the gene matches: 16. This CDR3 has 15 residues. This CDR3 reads CSVVLGLGRDSAQYF. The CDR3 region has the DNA TGCAGCGTTGTCCTGGGACTAGGGAGGGATTCGGCCCAGTACTTC.

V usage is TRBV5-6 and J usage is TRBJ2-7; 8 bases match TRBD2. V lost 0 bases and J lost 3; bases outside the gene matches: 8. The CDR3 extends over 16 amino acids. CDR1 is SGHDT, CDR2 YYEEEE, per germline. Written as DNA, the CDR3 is TGTGCCAGCAGCTTGGTGGGGTATAGCGGGAACTACGAGCAGTACTTC. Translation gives CASSLVGYSGNYEQYF.

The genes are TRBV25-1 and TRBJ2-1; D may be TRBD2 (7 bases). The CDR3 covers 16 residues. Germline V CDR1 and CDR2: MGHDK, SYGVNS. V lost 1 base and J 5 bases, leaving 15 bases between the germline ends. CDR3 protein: CASSEWGGTGHNEQFF. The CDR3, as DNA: TGTGCCAGCAGTGAATGGGGGGGCACAGGGCACAATGAGCAGTTCTTC.

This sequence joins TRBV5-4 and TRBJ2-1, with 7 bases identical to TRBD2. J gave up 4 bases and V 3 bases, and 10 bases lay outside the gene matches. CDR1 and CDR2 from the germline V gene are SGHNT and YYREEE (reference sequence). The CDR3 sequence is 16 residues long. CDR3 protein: CASSSGGTLFYNEQFF. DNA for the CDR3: TGTGCCAGCAGCTCCGGGGGGACCCTTTTTTACAATGAGCAGTTCTTC.

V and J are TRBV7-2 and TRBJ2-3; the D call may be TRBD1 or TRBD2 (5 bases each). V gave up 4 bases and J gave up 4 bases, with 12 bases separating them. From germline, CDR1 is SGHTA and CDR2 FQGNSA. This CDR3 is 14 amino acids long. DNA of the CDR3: TGTGCCAGCAGCTCAGCAGGGAGCGCAGATACGCAGTATTTT. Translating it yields CASSSAGSADTQYF.